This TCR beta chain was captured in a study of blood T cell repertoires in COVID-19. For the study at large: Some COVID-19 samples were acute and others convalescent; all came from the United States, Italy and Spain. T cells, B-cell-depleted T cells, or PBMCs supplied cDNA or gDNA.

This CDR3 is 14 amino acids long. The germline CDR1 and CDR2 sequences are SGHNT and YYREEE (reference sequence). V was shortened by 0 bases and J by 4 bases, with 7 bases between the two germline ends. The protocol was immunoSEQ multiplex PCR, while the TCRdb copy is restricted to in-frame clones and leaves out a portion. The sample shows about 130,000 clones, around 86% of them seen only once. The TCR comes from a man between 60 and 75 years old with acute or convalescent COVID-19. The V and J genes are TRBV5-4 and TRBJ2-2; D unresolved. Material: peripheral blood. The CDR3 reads CASSLDGATGELFF. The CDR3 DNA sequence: TGTGCCAGCAGCTTGGACGGAGCCACCGGGGAGCTGTTTTTT.